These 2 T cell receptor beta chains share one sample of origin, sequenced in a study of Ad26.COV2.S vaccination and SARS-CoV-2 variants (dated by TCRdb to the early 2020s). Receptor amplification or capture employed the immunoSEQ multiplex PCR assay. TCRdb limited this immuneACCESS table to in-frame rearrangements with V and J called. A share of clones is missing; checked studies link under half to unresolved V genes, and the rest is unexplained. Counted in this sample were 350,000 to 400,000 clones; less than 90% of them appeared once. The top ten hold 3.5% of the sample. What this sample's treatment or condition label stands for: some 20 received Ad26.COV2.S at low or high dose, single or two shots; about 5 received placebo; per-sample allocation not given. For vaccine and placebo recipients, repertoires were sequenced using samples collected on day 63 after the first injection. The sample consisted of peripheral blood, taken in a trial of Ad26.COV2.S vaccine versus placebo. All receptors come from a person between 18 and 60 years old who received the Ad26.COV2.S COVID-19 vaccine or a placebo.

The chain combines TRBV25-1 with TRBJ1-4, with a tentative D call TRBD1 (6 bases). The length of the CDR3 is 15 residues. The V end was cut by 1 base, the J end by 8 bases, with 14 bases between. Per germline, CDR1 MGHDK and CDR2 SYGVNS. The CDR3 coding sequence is TGTGCCAGCAGTGAATTCGGGGGGCGCCCGGAAAAACTGTTTTTT. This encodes CASSEFGGRPEKLFF.

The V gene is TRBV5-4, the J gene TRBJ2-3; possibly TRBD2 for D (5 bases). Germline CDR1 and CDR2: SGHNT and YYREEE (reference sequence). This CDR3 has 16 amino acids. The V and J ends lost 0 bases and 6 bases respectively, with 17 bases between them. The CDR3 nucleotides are TGTGCCAGCAGCTTGGCCCGAAGCGGAACTATTGATACGCAGTATTTT. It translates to CASSLARSGTIDTQYF. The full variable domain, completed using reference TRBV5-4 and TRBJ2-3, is ETGVTQSPTHLIKTRGQQVTLRCSSQSGHNTVSWYQQALGQGPQFIFQYYREEENGRGNFPPRFSGLQFPNYSSELNVNALELDDSALYLCASSLARSGTIDTQYFGPGTRLTVL.